Listed here are 13 T cell receptor beta chains from one sample, sequenced in a study of blood T cell repertoires in COVID-19. Produced via immunoSEQ multiplex PCR; TCRdb's table is partial and in-frame only. The sample yields roughly 130,000 clones, roughly four fifths seen once. The sequenced sample consisted of PBMCs or T cells enriched from blood (not recorded which). The receptors come from a middle-aged man who had recovered from COVID-19.

The rearrangement uses TRBV4-1 and TRBJ1-3, with a weak D call TRBD1 (5 bases). Germline V gene sequence: CDR1 MGHRA, CDR2 YSYEKL. V lost 1 base and J 1 base, leaving 11 bases between the germline ends. The CDR3 consists of 16 residues. CDR3 coding DNA: TGCGCCAGCAGCCAAGGGCCACAGGCGTCTGGAAACACCATATATTTT. Its protein product is CASSQGPQASGNTIYF.

V and J are TRBV6-6 and TRBJ1-2, with 10 bases identical to TRBD1. Germline V gives CDR1 MNHNY, CDR2 SVGAGI (reference sequence). The CDR3 runs 15 residues. The J segment lost 7 bases and the V segment lost 4 bases, leaving 9 bases of the junction unmatched. The CDR3 DNA follows: TGTGCCAGCAGTTTCGGACAGGGGGGAAGGGTTGGCTACACCTTC. Encoded protein: CASSFGQGGRVGYTF.

This clone was seen more than once but under ten times. In DNA, the CDR3 is TGTGCCAGCAGCGAGGGGACAGTATATAGCAATCAGCCCCAGCATTTT. Translated: CASSEGTVYSNQPQHF. This chain connects TRBV6-4 to TRBJ1-5; 7 bases are a match to TRBD1. This CDR3 is built from 16 residues. The germline CDR1 and CDR2 sequences are MRHNA and SNTAGT. With V trimmed by 6 bases and J by 0 bases, 8 bases remained unmatched.

The chain recombines TRBV5-4 with TRBJ2-2; TRBD2 aligns across 9 bases. CDR1 SGHNT and CDR2 YYREEE come from the germline V gene (reference sequence). J lost 5 bases, V lost 0 bases, and 2 bases had no gene match. The CDR3 sequence is 15 residues long. The CDR3 here is CASSLAAGGTGELFF. CDR3 in DNA: TGTGCCAGCAGCTTGGCGGCGGGGGGGACCGGGGAGCTGTTTTTT. Looking up the rest from reference TRBV5-4 and TRBJ2-2 gives the full variable domain: ETGVTQSPTHLIKTRGQQVTLRCSSQSGHNTVSWYQQALGQGPQFIFQYYREEENGRGNFPPRFSGLQFPNYSSELNVNALELDDSALYLCASSLAAGGTGELFFGEGSRLTVL.

J is TRBJ1-2 and V is TRBV5-1, with 9 bases identical to TRBD1. The CDR3 spans 14 residues. The junction had 3 bases not matched to a gene; V was cut back by 0 bases and J by 6 bases. Germline CDR1 and CDR2: SGHRS and YFSETQ. This chain's CDR3 is CASSLGQGVDGYTF. The CDR3, as DNA: TGCGCCAGCAGCTTGGGACAGGGGGTCGATGGCTACACCTTC.

The chain is built from TRBV12-5 and TRBJ1-5, with D possibly being TRBD1 (5 bases). This CDR3 has 21 residues. Germline values: CDR1 LGHNT, CDR2 FRNRAP. V lost 1 base and J lost 2, with 27 bases in between. This CDR3 is CASGLASPPTGGNVGNQPQHF. CDR3 nucleotides: TGTGCTAGTGGTTTGGCCTCCCCTCCAACGGGGGGGAATGTGGGCAATCAGCCCCAGCATTTT.

The chain combines TRBV4-1 with TRBJ1-5, with TRBD1 matching 12 bases. CDR1 is MGHRA, CDR2 YSYEKL, per germline. Trimming took 4 bases from V and 6 from J; bases not matched to a gene: 4. The CDR3 extends over 15 amino acids. The CDR3 sequence is CASSPGTGGTQPQHF. CDR3 nucleotide sequence: TGCGCCAGCAGCCCCGGGACAGGGGGCACTCAGCCCCAGCATTTT.

This sequence joins TRBV11-1 and TRBJ2-7; D is undetermined. V shed 0 bases and J shed 5 bases, with 8 bases lying between them. CDR3 size: 13 residues. The germline gives CDR1 SGHAT, CDR2 FQDESV (reference sequence). CDR3: CASSLALYHEQYF. Here the CDR3 DNA reads TGTGCCAGCAGCTTAGCGCTCTATCACGAGCAGTACTTC.

The J gene is TRBJ1-4, the V gene TRBV5-6; TRBD1 agrees at 11 bases. This CDR3 comprises 16 residues. Per germline, CDR1 SGHDT and CDR2 YYEEEE. The V and J ends lost 4 bases and 0 bases, in that order; junction bases with no gene match: 2. DNA of the CDR3: TGTGCCAGCAGCCGGGGACAGGGGGCAACTAATGAAAAACTGTTTTTT. This gives the protein CASSRGQGATNEKLFF.

This clone was seen just once. The chain links TRBV5-5 to TRBJ2-5; 7 bases agree with TRBD1. The trim removed 0 bases at V and 8 bases at J, leaving 7 bases unmatched. Germline values: CDR1 SGHKS, CDR2 YYEKEE (reference sequence). The length of the CDR3 is 14 residues. CDR3 region: CASSLVGTAVTQYF. DNA for the CDR3: TGTGCCAGCAGCTTGGTCGGGACAGCAGTAACCCAGTACTTC.

This sequence joins TRBV7-9 and TRBJ2-7, with 7 nucleotides matching TRBD1. Trimming removed 5 bases from V and 5 bases from J; junction bases left unmatched: 9. CDR3 length equals 14 residues. The germline CDR1 and CDR2 sequences are SEHNR and FQNEAQ (reference sequence). DNA of the CDR3: TGTGCCAGCAGCCTACAGGGGCGCAACAACGAGCAGTACTTC. Translating gives CASSLQGRNNEQYF.

V is TRBV7-2 and J is TRBJ1-6, with a tentative D call TRBD1 (6 bases). Trimming removed 3 bases at V and 9 bases at J, with 15 bases between. The CDR3 contains 15 residues. The germline CDR1 and CDR2 sequences are SGHTA and FQGNSA. The CDR3 sequence: CASSFSSGAISPLHF. As DNA, the CDR3 is TGTGCCAGCAGCTTTAGTTCAGGGGCAATTTCACCCCTCCACTTT.

The V gene is TRBV7-5, the J gene TRBJ2-1; the table's TRBD1 call for D was not verified on the DNA. TRBV7-5 is termed a pseudogene. This CDR3 contains 15 residues. In DNA, the CDR3 is TGTGCCAGAAGCGTCGGGGACAGGGGGCGCCGGGAGCAGTTCTTC. Protein sequence: CARSVGDRGRREQFF.